These 8 T cell receptor beta chains were all obtained from the same sample, sequenced in a study of T cells in localized non-small cell lung cancer. TCRdb's copy holds only in-frame clones and misses some; the assay was immunoSEQ multiplex PCR. The sample has 55,000 to 65,000 clones; roughly 89% are singletons. The sample was peripheral blood, taken before any cancer treatment. All receptors come from a man aged 40 to 70 with stage I squamous cell lung carcinoma.

V gene TRBV11-2 combines with J gene TRBJ2-5, with 7 positions matching TRBD2. CDR1 and CDR2 (germline): SGHAT, FQNNGV. This CDR3 spans 14 amino acids. V lost 5 bases to trimming and J lost 5 bases; unmatched junction nucleotides: 8. The CDR3 reads CASSPRQGGETQYF. CDR3 bases: TGTGCCAGCAGCCCTCGTCAGGGAGGGGAGACCCAGTACTTC.

V usage is TRBV5-1 and J usage is TRBJ1-3; D may be TRBD1 (6 bases). The CDR3 has 15 amino acids. V gave up 4 bases and J gave up 0 bases, with 11 bases separating them. The germline gives CDR1 SGHRS, CDR2 YFSETQ. The CDR3 loop is CASSGAGVSGNTIYF. The CDR3 bases are TGCGCCAGCAGCGGAGCAGGGGTCTCTGGAAACACCATATATTTT.

This rearrangement joins TRBV6-6 to TRBJ1-2, with D perhaps matching TRBD1 (5 bases). Germline V lookup: CDR1 MNHNY, CDR2 SVGAGI (reference sequence). There are 14 residues in the CDR3. The ends were cut back, 3 bases at V and 4 bases at J, with 12 bases in the middle. CDR3 bases: TGTGCCAGCAGTTATCAGGTGCAGGGCTATGGCTACACCTTC. Translated: CASSYQVQGYGYTF.

The chain uses TRBV11-1 and TRBJ2-7, with D tentatively TRBD1 (6 bases). V lost 7 bases and J lost 6, with 16 bases in between. Germline CDR1 and CDR2: SGHAT and FQDESV (reference sequence). The length of the CDR3 is 13 residues. CDR3 nucleotides: TGTGCCAGCAACTCACAGGGTTCGGGCGAGCAGTACTTC. It encodes CASNSQGSGEQYF.

The chain recombines TRBV11-1 with TRBJ1-1; D remains ambiguous. CDR1 and CDR2 (germline): SGHAT, FQDESV (reference sequence). The length of the CDR3 is 13 residues. Trimming cost V 2 bases and J 1 base, with 5 bases left between them. The CDR3 DNA sequence: TGTGCCAGCAGCTTATCCTGGAACACTGAAGCTTTCTTT. This codes for CASSLSWNTEAFF.

In DNA, the CDR3 is TGCGCCAGCAGCCAAATTAGCGGGGGTTCCTACGAGCAGTACTTC. This encodes CASSQISGGSYEQYF. The genes are TRBV4-1 and TRBJ2-7; TRBD2 agrees at 9 bases. CDR1 is MGHRA, CDR2 YSYEKL, per germline. J lost 1 base, V lost 2 bases, and 3 bases had no gene match. This CDR3 comprises 15 residues.

In its sample, this clone was seen once. The chain uses TRBV7-9 and TRBJ1-1; weak D call: TRBD1 (6 bases). V was pared by 1 base and J by 3 bases, with 9 bases between. Germline V gene lookup returns CDR1 SEHNR and CDR2 FQNEAQ (reference sequence). The CDR3 totals 14 residues. As DNA, the CDR3 is TGTGCCAGCAGCTTAGTTAGGGGGGACACTGAAGCTTTCTTT. Translation: CASSLVRGDTEAFF.

This clone was observed a single time. The chain is built from TRBV27 and TRBJ2-7; TRBD2 agrees at 7 bases. This CDR3 spans 15 amino acids. Germline V gene lookup returns CDR1 MNHEY and CDR2 SMNVEV (reference sequence). The V and J ends lost 4 bases and 3 bases, in that order; junction bases with no gene match: 9. The CDR3 here is CASSSGGRWNYEQYF. CDR3 DNA: TGTGCCAGCAGTTCGGGGGGTCGATGGAACTACGAGCAGTACTTC.